These 29 T cell receptor beta chains originate from one sample sequenced in a study of blood T cell repertoires in COVID-19. Profiled with immunoSEQ multiplex PCR; TCRdb holds only in-frame clones, not every one. The data show 200,000 to 250,000 clones, less than 85% seen once. The sequenced sample was peripheral blood. The receptors originated from a woman of 80 years or more with active or convalescent COVID-19.

The V gene is TRBV20-1, the J gene TRBJ2-5; D may be TRBD1 (6 bases). The CDR3 has 14 residues. Germline V CDR1 and CDR2: DFQATT, SNEGSKA (reference sequence). The ends were cut back, 3 bases at V and 2 bases at J, with 13 bases in the middle. CDR3 nucleotides: TGCAGTGCTAGTTCTCGGACAGTTCAAGAGACCCAGTACTTC. This translates into CSASSRTVQETQYF.

The sample holds a few counts of this clone. The chain employs TRBV5-1 and TRBJ2-7, with D maybe TRBD2 (6 bases). The CDR3 has 17 residues. V gave up 3 bases and J gave up 5 bases, with 24 bases separating them. In germline, CDR1 is SGHRS, CDR2 YFSETQ. This chain's CDR3 is CASSSLTPGSGVNEQYF. The CDR3 bases are TGCGCCAGCAGCTCGTTAACTCCAGGGTCGGGAGTAAACGAGCAGTACTTC.

In DNA, the CDR3 is TGTGCCAGCAGAACACTAGCGGGAGGGCCTGGCGAGCAGTACTTC. This encodes CASRTLAGGPGEQYF. V gene TRBV6-5 combines with J gene TRBJ2-7; 13 bases are shared with TRBD2. V lost 6 bases to trimming and J lost 6 bases; unmatched junction nucleotides: 8. CDR1 and CDR2 (germline): MNHEY, SVGAGI. The CDR3 is made up of 15 amino acids.

The CDR3 is CASSHPGPPNEKLFF. CDR3 in DNA: TGTGCCAGCTCACACCCGGGTCCCCCTAATGAAAAACTGTTTTTT. The genes are TRBV18 and TRBJ1-4, with D hard to call. The CDR3 is 15 residues long. The V gene lost 4 bases and the J gene lost 3 bases, with 12 bases spanning the gap. The germline gives CDR1 KGHSH, CDR2 LQKENI.

J is TRBJ1-1 and V is TRBV18, with D perhaps matching TRBD1 (6 bases). The V gene lost 3 bases and the J gene lost 5 bases, with 16 bases spanning the gap. Germline-derived CDR1 and CDR2 are KGHSH and LQKENI. The CDR3 has 15 amino acids. The CDR3 sequence is CASSPGGGGWTEAFF. In DNA form, the CDR3 reads TGTGCCAGCTCACCGGGAGGGGGGGGCTGGACTGAAGCTTTCTTT.

This chain uses TRBV6-5 with TRBJ1-2; no clear D gene. The V gene lost 7 bases and the J gene lost 4 bases, with 13 bases spanning the gap. CDR1 MNHEY and CDR2 SVGAGI come from the germline V gene. The CDR3 spans 13 residues. As DNA, the CDR3 is TGTGCCAGCATCGACGACAATTTCTATGGCTACACCTTC. Translation: CASIDDNFYGYTF.

The V call is TRBV9, the J call TRBJ1-1; tentatively, D is TRBD1 (5 bases). CDR1 is SGDLS, CDR2 YYNGEE, per germline. V was cut by 2 bases and J by 4 bases, with 12 bases left in between. There are 14 residues in the CDR3. DNA for the CDR3: TGTGCCAGCAGCGTGGGGGGATCAGGCACTGAAGCTTTCTTT. Translated, it gives CASSVGGSGTEAFF.

V gene TRBV15 combines with J gene TRBJ2-1, with 9 positions matching TRBD1. With 5 bases clipped from V and 8 bases from J, the junction kept 10 bases outside the gene matches. The V gene's germline CDR1 is LNHNV and CDR2 YYDKDF (reference sequence). The CDR3 totals 15 residues. This CDR3 reads CATSPGTGLIDEQFF. Here the CDR3 DNA reads TGTGCCACCAGCCCAGGGACAGGGTTAATCGATGAGCAGTTCTTC.

The J gene is TRBJ1-5, the V gene TRBV10-3; D might be TRBD1 (5 bases). V was clipped by 0 bases and J by 2 bases, with 11 bases between them. Germline V gene lookup returns CDR1 ENHRY and CDR2 SYGVKD. The CDR3 is 16 amino acids. The CDR3 DNA reads as TGTGCCATCAGTGAGTCGTTGGGGGGGGGCAATCAGCCCCAGCATTTT. Translation gives CAISESLGGGNQPQHF.

This clone was detected only a few times. V usage is TRBV19 and J usage is TRBJ1-2; 9 positions agree with TRBD1. CDR1 LNHDA and CDR2 SQIVND come from the germline V gene (reference sequence). Trimming took 3 bases from V and 6 from J; bases not matched to a gene: 8. This CDR3 comprises 15 residues. The CDR3, as DNA: TGTGCCAGTAGTATGCAACCCGGACAGGGGAATGGCTACACCTTC. Protein: CASSMQPGQGNGYTF. The complete variable domain, with remaining parts taken from reference TRBV19 and TRBJ1-2, reads DGGITQSPKYLFRKEGQNVTLSCEQNLNHDAMYWYRQDPGQGLRLIYYSQIVNDFQKGDIAEGYSVSREKKESFPLTVTSAQKNPTAFYLCASSMQPGQGNGYTFGSGTRLTVV.

The chain recombines TRBV6-1 with TRBJ2-2; tentatively, D is TRBD2 (6 bases). The CDR3 consists of 17 residues. Trimming shortened V by 4 bases and J by 5 bases, and 20 bases separated the two germline ends. Germline V gene sequence: CDR1 MNHNS, CDR2 SASEGT. For the CDR3, the DNA is TGTGCCAGCAGTGCTACTGGGGACTGGAAGTGGACCGGGGAGCTGTTTTTT. Its protein product is CASSATGDWKWTGELFF.

The genes are TRBV6-1 and TRBJ1-5; no reliable D call. CDR3 size: 16 residues. The germline CDR1 and CDR2 sequences are MNHNS and SASEGT. V shed 4 bases and J shed 3 bases, with 16 bases lying between them. CDR3 sequence reads: CASSVLGRQLNQPQHF. Here the CDR3 DNA reads TGTGCCAGCAGTGTTTTGGGGAGGCAGCTCAATCAGCCCCAGCATTTT.

V and J are TRBV5-4 and TRBJ2-1; perhaps TRBD2 as D (6 bases). CDR3 length: 13 amino acids. The V and J ends lost 0 bases and 9 bases respectively, with 10 bases between them. Germline V lookup: CDR1 SGHNT, CDR2 YYREEE (reference sequence). The CDR3 reads CASSLVHGGEQFF. CDR3 nucleotide sequence: TGTGCCAGCAGCTTGGTCCACGGGGGTGAGCAGTTCTTC.

This chain's CDR3 is CASSETERTEAFF. As DNA, the CDR3 is TGTGCCAGCAGTGAGACTGAGAGAACTGAAGCTTTCTTT. The chain employs TRBV2 and TRBJ1-1; D remains ambiguous. Trimming took 3 bases from V and 5 from J, leaving 10 bases between them. This CDR3 is built from 13 residues. Germline loops: CDR1 SNHLY, CDR2 FYNNEI.

The V and J genes are TRBV6-5 and TRBJ2-3, with a tentative D call TRBD2 (5 bases). The CDR3 is made up of 11 amino acids. The germline V gene has CDR1 MNHEY and CDR2 SVGAGI. The V end was cut by 8 bases, the J end by 6 bases, with 9 bases between. DNA of the CDR3: TGTGCCAGCTTCCGAGGGGATACGCAGTATTTT. It specifies CASFRGDTQYF.

The chain is built from TRBV18 and TRBJ1-1; D is perhaps TRBD1 (6 bases). V shed 2 bases and J shed 7 bases, with 11 bases lying between them. Germline assignment: CDR1 KGHSH and CDR2 LQKENI. CDR3 length: 13 residues. In nucleotides, the CDR3 is TGTGCCAGCTCACCAGGGGGCATCGGTGAAGCTTTCTTT. Its translation: CASSPGGIGEAFF.

The chain combines TRBV30 with TRBJ1-5; TRBD1 matches at 8 bases. CDR1 and CDR2 (germline): GTSNPN, SVGIG (reference sequence). With 1 base clipped from V and 0 bases from J, the junction kept 5 bases outside the gene matches. The CDR3 contains 16 residues. The CDR3 region has the DNA TGTGCCTGGAGTGAAACCGGGACAGGTAGCAATCAGCCCCAGCATTTT. Amino acid sequence: CAWSETGTGSNQPQHF.

This chain connects TRBV9 to TRBJ1-4; 10 bases line up with TRBD1. Per germline, CDR1 SGDLS and CDR2 YYNGEE. V was clipped by 1 base and J by 8 bases; unmatched bases: 5. The length of the CDR3 is 15 residues. DNA for the CDR3: TGTGCCAGCAGCGTACGGACAGGGGGAGGGGAAAAACTGTTTTTT. It translates to CASSVRTGGGEKLFF.

The CDR3 spells CASSLIGLAEMGEQYF. DNA of the CDR3: TGCGCCAGCAGCCTAATTGGACTAGCGGAGATGGGGGAGCAGTACTTC. The chain couples TRBV5-1 to TRBJ2-7; 10 bases are a match to TRBD2. V dropped 4 bases and J dropped 7; count of bases not matched to a gene: 14. The CDR3 length is 16 residues. From germline, CDR1 is SGHRS and CDR2 YFSETQ. Supplemented by reference TRBV5-1 and TRBJ2-7, the full variable domain reads KAGVTQTPRYLIKTRGQQVTLSCSPISGHRSVSWYQQTPGQGLQFLFEYFSETQRNKGNFPGRFSGRQFSNSRSEMNVSTLELGDSALYLCASSLIGLAEMGEQYFGPGTRLTVT.

V and J are TRBV6-5 and TRBJ1-2; no reliable D call. Between the trimmed V and J ends, which lost 6 bases and 8 bases, there was a span of 16 bases. The CDR3 totals 13 residues. Germline values: CDR1 MNHEY, CDR2 SVGAGI. CDR3 coding DNA: TGTGCCAGCAGCCCCCAGGCGGGCTCGGGCTACACCTTC. It codes for CASSPQAGSGYTF.

The chain combines TRBV4-1 with TRBJ2-7, with TRBD2 matching over 7 bases. The CDR3 consists of 12 residues. The germline gives CDR1 MGHRA, CDR2 YSYEKL. V gave up 3 bases and J gave up 10 bases; unmatched junction bases: 6. The CDR3 nucleotides are TGCGCCAGCAGCCAGACCGGACTAGTTCAGTACTTC. Translation gives CASSQTGLVQYF.

Only one count was recorded for this clone. The V gene is TRBV6-1, the J gene TRBJ1-2; D not resolved. The germline V gene has CDR1 MNHNS and CDR2 SASEGT. The length of the CDR3 is 13 residues. With 2 bases removed from V and 7 bases from J, the gap between germline ends came to 11 bases. CDR3 in amino acids: CASSETHGVGYTF. The DNA of the CDR3 is TGTGCCAGCAGTGAAACCCACGGGGTTGGCTACACCTTC.

The chain carries TRBV28 and TRBJ1-2; the match to TRBD1 covers 7 bases. Germline loops: CDR1 MDHEN, CDR2 SYDVKM. CDR3 length: 14 residues. V gave up 8 bases and J gave up 4 bases; unmatched junction bases: 10. This CDR3 reads CASERQGRGYGYTF. The DNA for the CDR3 is TGTGCCAGCGAACGACAGGGCCGAGGCTATGGCTACACCTTC.

This clone was recorded once. The V call is TRBV15, the J call TRBJ2-1; unclear D gene. Germline CDR1 reads LNHNV; CDR2 reads YYDKDF (reference sequence). CDR3 length equals 13 residues. Trimming left V 1 base short and J 14 bases short, with 15 bases between. The CDR3 spells CATSRVSPKEEFF. In nucleotides, the CDR3 is TGTGCCACCAGCAGAGTGTCCCCTAAAGAGGAGTTCTTC.

With regard to this clone: Other DNA sequences in the same sample also yield this CDR3. V and J are TRBV6-5 and TRBJ2-2; no definite D call. The germline CDR1 and CDR2 sequences are MNHEY and SVGAGI. V gave up 7 bases and J gave up 5 bases, with 8 bases separating them. CDR3 length: 12 amino acids. CDR3 bases: TGTGCCAGCACCCCAGGTACCGGGGAGCTGTTTTTT. Protein sequence: CASTPGTGELFF.

The V gene is TRBV10-3, the J gene TRBJ2-1; maybe TRBD2 (6 bases). The CDR3 totals 14 residues. CDR1 ENHRY and CDR2 SYGVKD come from the germline V gene. V lost 4 bases and J lost 4, with 11 bases in between. Here the CDR3 DNA reads TGTGCCATCAGTGTGGGGACTGCTTACAATGAGCAGTTCTTC. This encodes CAISVGTAYNEQFF.

This rearrangement joins TRBV18 to TRBJ2-1; D might be TRBD1 (6 bases). From germline, CDR1 is KGHSH and CDR2 LQKENI. V was cut by 6 bases and J by 8 bases, with 20 bases left in between. The CDR3 consists of 15 residues. The CDR3: CASSVQGHGADEQFF. As DNA, the CDR3 is TGTGCCAGCTCCGTCCAGGGACACGGCGCGGATGAGCAGTTCTTC.

In its sample, this clone was seen a few times. This CDR3 reads CASTTGGFSGNTIYF. As DNA, the CDR3 is TGTGCCAGCACCACGGGGGGTTTTTCTGGAAACACCATATATTTT. The genes are TRBV6-5 and TRBJ1-3; a weak D match, TRBD1 (5 bases). Per germline, CDR1 MNHEY and CDR2 SVGAGI. V was pared by 7 bases and J by 1 base, with 14 bases between. This CDR3 contains 15 residues.

The J gene is TRBJ1-1, the V gene TRBV2; 9 positions agree with TRBD1. The V gene end was trimmed by 5 bases and the J gene end by 11 bases; junction bases not matched to a gene: 6. CDR3 length equals 12 residues. Germline values: CDR1 SNHLY, CDR2 FYNNEI. The CDR3 DNA sequence: TGTGCCAGCAGTTCGGACAGGGGCAGGGCTTTCTTT. It codes for CASSSDRGRAFF.